This entry is about one T cell receptor beta chain. This CDR3 comprises 16 residues. The data are from a study of T cell changes during pregnancy in multiple sclerosis. The assay was immunoSEQ multiplex PCR, and TCRdb's table has in-frame clones only and misses some. The sample lists around 49,000 clones; more than 85% were seen once. The TCR comes from a female donor with multiple sclerosis, enrolled in a pregnancy study. The rearrangement joins TRBV21-1 to TRBJ1-1. TRBV21-1 is shown as a pseudogene. The sample in question was CD8+ T cells from peripheral blood mononuclear cells, obtained in the first trimester of pregnancy. CDR3 in DNA: TGTGCCAGCAACCCTCTCCGGGGGAACTTAGGGACTGAAGCTTTCTTT. It encodes CASNPLRGNLGTEAFF.